The T cell receptor beta chain described here comes from a study of control samples from healthy donors and cancer patients. Measured with immunoSEQ multiplex PCR; TCRdb has only the in-frame clones, and not every one. Of around 86,000 clones listed, about 90% are singletons. This clone is a singleton in its sample. The V gene's germline CDR1 is MNHEY and CDR2 SVGEGT. The CDR3 is made up of 13 amino acids. Trimming left V 6 bases short and J 11 bases short, with 14 bases between. This receptor was obtained from a woman aged 55-75 years with head and neck cancer. The J gene is TRBJ1-6, the V gene TRBV6-2 or TRBV6-3; no clear D gene. What was sequenced was PBMCs. CDR3 protein: CASSWQVQTPLHF. The CDR3 region has the DNA TGTGCCAGCAGCTGGCAGGTTCAGACACCCCTCCACTTT.